One sample yielded the 5 T cell receptor beta chains listed below, sequenced in a study of blood T cell repertoires in COVID-19. Measured with immunoSEQ multiplex PCR; TCRdb has only the in-frame clones, and not every one. This sample yields about 210,000 clones, of which about 88% are seen a single time; around 1.5% belongs to the top ten. Sequences were obtained from peripheral blood. The source is a man aged 18 to 35 with active or convalescent COVID-19.

The chain joins TRBV5-6 to TRBJ1-2; D gene ambiguous. Deletions cut 1 base from V and 0 bases from J, with 7 bases between. The germline V gene has CDR1 SGHDT and CDR2 YYEEEE. The CDR3 covers 14 residues. CDR3 residues: CASSLLATNYGYTF. The CDR3 DNA reads as TGTGCCAGCAGCTTGCTTGCGACTAACTATGGCTACACCTTC.

V usage is TRBV11-2 and J usage is TRBJ1-5; 10 positions match TRBD1. The V segment lost 3 bases and the J segment 5 bases; nucleotides outside the gene matches: 1. The germline V gene encodes CDR1 SGHAT and CDR2 FQNNGV. This CDR3 is built from 14 residues. This chain's CDR3 is CASSFGTGDQPQHF. For the CDR3, the DNA is TGTGCCAGCAGCTTTGGGACAGGGGATCAGCCCCAGCATTTT.

This clone has just a few counts. The gene calls are TRBV3-1 (or the pseudogene TRBV3-2) and TRBJ2-7, with 9 positions matching TRBD1. V lost 4 bases to trimming and J lost 6 bases; unmatched junction nucleotides: 10. This CDR3 contains 15 residues. Germline CDR1 and CDR2: LGHDT and YNNKEL (reference sequence). In DNA form, the CDR3 reads TGTGCCAGCAGCCCTAAAACAGGGGGCCATAGCGAGCAGTACTTC. Translating gives CASSPKTGGHSEQYF.

This CDR3 reads CATISNTGELFF. CDR3 nucleotide sequence: TGTGCCACCATTTCGAACACCGGGGAGCTGTTTTTT. This chain links TRBV27 with TRBJ2-2; no reliable D call. This CDR3 spans 12 amino acids. Germline values: CDR1 MNHEY, CDR2 SMNVEV (reference sequence). V lost 10 bases, J lost 0 bases, and 6 bases lay in between.

The chain has TRBV19 and TRBJ2-1; 8 nucleotides align to TRBD2. Germline trimming cut 6 bases from V and 4 bases from J; bases unmatched to any gene: 11. CDR3 length: 16 amino acids. Germline CDR1 LNHDA, CDR2 SQIVND (reference sequence). DNA of the CDR3: TGTGCCAGTAGCAACCTTCGCGGGGGGCGATACAATGAGCAGTTCTTC. Translation gives CASSNLRGGRYNEQFF. Using reference TRBV19 and TRBJ2-1 for the parts outside the CDR3, the full variable domain is DGGITQSPKYLFRKEGQNVTLSCEQNLNHDAMYWYRQDPGQGLRLIYYSQIVNDFQKGDIAEGYSVSREKKESFPLTVTSAQKNPTAFYLCASSNLRGGRYNEQFFGPGTRLTVL.